This passage covers 27 T cell receptor beta chains from one sample sequenced in a study of cytomegalovirus exposure and HLA in healthy donors. Use of 60 Vbeta and 13 Jbeta primers characterized the PCR. TCRdb's table, derived via immunoSEQ multiplex PCR, lists solely in-frame clones and lacks some. The sample holds 120,000 or so clones, 70% to 90% seen once. Input material: PBMCs. These TCRs come from a middle-aged man in good health and CMV-seronegative.

J is TRBJ1-4 and V is TRBV28, with TRBD1 matching over 9 bases. Germline CDR1 is MDHEN and CDR2 is SYDVKM. Unmatched junction bases numbered 5, after V lost 5 bases and J lost 7 bases. The CDR3 is 14 amino acids. CDR3 in amino acids: CASSLPGQGEKLFF. The CDR3 DNA is TGTGCCAGCAGTCTCCCGGGACAGGGTGAAAAACTGTTTTTT.

This chain connects TRBV5-1 to TRBJ2-1; a weak D match, TRBD2 (5 bases). In germline, CDR1 is SGHRS, CDR2 YFSETQ. Trimming removed 2 bases at V and 7 bases at J, with 19 bases between. CDR3 length equals 16 residues. CDR3 in amino acids: CASSFGRAGGSNEQFF. The CDR3 bases are TGCGCCAGCAGCTTTGGTAGGGCAGGCGGGTCTAATGAGCAGTTCTTC. Full variable domain (missing parts from reference TRBV5-1 and TRBJ2-1): KAGVTQTPRYLIKTRGQQVTLSCSPISGHRSVSWYQQTPGQGLQFLFEYFSETQRNKGNFPGRFSGRQFSNSRSEMNVSTLELGDSALYLCASSFGRAGGSNEQFFGPGTRLTVL.

This chain uses TRBV7-9 with TRBJ2-3; no firm D call. The CDR3 covers 13 residues. Between the trimmed V and J ends, which lost 5 bases and 6 bases, there was a span of 12 bases. CDR1 SEHNR and CDR2 FQNEAQ come from the germline V gene (reference sequence). The CDR3 reads CASSPKQLDTQYF. Here the CDR3 DNA reads TGTGCCAGCAGCCCAAAACAGCTCGATACGCAGTATTTT. The full variable domain, with the rest looked up from reference TRBV7-9 and TRBJ2-3, is DTGVSQNPRHKITKRGQNVTFRCDPISEHNRLYWYRQTLGQGPEFLTYFQNEAQLEKSRLLSDRFSAERPKGSFSTLEIQRTEQGDSAMYLCASSPKQLDTQYFGPGTRLTVL.

V usage is TRBV7-4 and J usage is TRBJ2-1, with D perhaps matching TRBD2 (6 bases). Germline CDR1 SGHVT, CDR2 SQSDAQ. Trimming took 8 bases from V and 6 from J, leaving 23 bases between them. There are 16 residues in the CDR3. The CDR3 nucleotides are TGTGCCAGCTTGGGACTCGCGACCCCATCCGGCAATGAGCAGTTCTTC. Translation: CASLGLATPSGNEQFF.

This rearrangement joins TRBV6-5 to TRBJ2-3, with 7 bases matching TRBD2. Germline V lookup: CDR1 MNHEY, CDR2 SVGAGI. V gave up 6 bases and J gave up 2 bases; unmatched junction bases: 5. The CDR3 contains 14 residues. CDR3 DNA: TGTGCCAGCAGCCGCGGGGGAGACACAGATACGCAGTATTTT. Protein product: CASSRGGDTDTQYF.

In DNA, the CDR3 is TGTGCCAGCAGCTTAGCTGCAGGCGTTATCTATGGCTACACCTTC. It codes for CASSLAAGVIYGYTF. The chain employs TRBV7-2 and TRBJ1-2, with unresolved D. In germline, CDR1 is SGHTA, CDR2 FQGNSA. This CDR3 spans 15 amino acids. V lost 0 bases, J lost 4 bases, and 12 bases lay in between.

Ten or more counts support this clone. The chain links TRBV27 to TRBJ2-2; TRBD1 might be the D (7 bases). Per the germline V gene, CDR1 is MNHEY and CDR2 is SMNVEV (reference sequence). CDR3 size: 13 residues. Trimming took off 11 bases at V and 3 bases at J, with 13 bases between the two ends. The CDR3 DNA is TGTGCCTCAGGGGGGCCGGACACCGGGGAGCTGTTTTTT. Translating gives CASGGPDTGELFF.

This clone appeared a single time. The genes are TRBV28 and TRBJ1-1; D ambiguous. Germline V CDR1 and CDR2: MDHEN, SYDVKM. Trimming took 3 bases from V and 1 from J, leaving 18 bases between them. CDR3 size: 17 residues. CDR3 in amino acids: CASSFLATPRRNTEAFF. Here the CDR3 DNA reads TGTGCCAGCAGTTTCTTGGCGACTCCAAGAAGGAACACTGAAGCTTTCTTT.

The chain carries TRBV7-9 and TRBJ1-6, with 9 bases that match TRBD1. CDR3 length equals 15 residues. Looked up from germline, CDR1 is SEHNR and CDR2 is FQNEAQ (reference sequence). V lost 5 bases to trimming and J lost 9 bases; unmatched junction nucleotides: 8. This CDR3 reads CASSRGTGTSSPLHF. CDR3 DNA: TGTGCCAGCAGCCGGGGGACAGGGACTTCTTCACCCCTCCACTTT. Full variable domain (outside the CDR3, taken from reference TRBV7-9 and TRBJ1-6): DTGVSQNPRHKITKRGQNVTFRCDPISEHNRLYWYRQTLGQGPEFLTYFQNEAQLEKSRLLSDRFSAERPKGSFSTLEIQRTEQGDSAMYLCASSRGTGTSSPLHFGNGTRLTVT.

V gene TRBV7-9 combines with J gene TRBJ2-5; 9 bases agree with TRBD2. The CDR3 contains 15 residues. The germline CDR1 and CDR2 sequences are SEHNR and FQNEAQ (reference sequence). The ends lost 5 bases at V and 5 bases at J; junction bases unmatched: 9. The CDR3 loop is CASSPRGLADETQYF. In DNA form, the CDR3 reads TGTGCCAGCAGCCCACGGGGACTAGCTGATGAGACCCAGTACTTC.

CDR3 DNA sequence: TGTGCCAGCAGCTTGTTTTCCAAAGAGACCCAGTACTTC. This codes for CASSLFSKETQYF. The J gene is TRBJ2-5, the V gene TRBV5-5; D uncertain. The CDR3 has 13 amino acids. Germline V gene sequence: CDR1 SGHKS, CDR2 YYEKEE (reference sequence). V was shortened by 1 base and J by 3 bases, with 7 bases between the two germline ends.

The genes are TRBV7-9 and TRBJ1-2; perhaps TRBD1 as D (5 bases). This CDR3 has 15 amino acids. The germline V gene encodes CDR1 SEHNR and CDR2 FQNEAQ (reference sequence). Trimming removed 5 bases at V and 2 bases at J, with 15 bases between. CDR3 DNA sequence: TGTGCCAGCAGCCCTACAGGCCCCTCAAACTATGGCTACACCTTC. It yields the protein CASSPTGPSNYGYTF.

This clone was counted once. The chain employs TRBV18 and TRBJ1-2; maybe TRBD1 (6 bases). This CDR3 comprises 14 residues. Germline V gene data show CDR1 as KGHSH and CDR2 as LQKENI. Trimming took off 4 bases at V and 5 bases at J, with 14 bases between the two ends. CDR3 bases: TGTGCCAGCTCACGACAGGATGTTAGATATGGCTACACCTTC. Translated, it gives CASSRQDVRYGYTF.

The gene calls are TRBV5-1 and TRBJ2-2; 7 bases are a match to TRBD1. CDR1 and CDR2 from the germline V gene are SGHRS and YFSETQ. Germline trimming cut 4 bases from V and 6 bases from J; bases unmatched to any gene: 6. The CDR3 consists of 14 residues. This chain's CDR3 is CASSRGGNPGELFF. In DNA, the CDR3 is TGCGCCAGCAGCAGAGGGGGCAACCCCGGGGAGCTGTTTTTT.

The genes are TRBV6-6 and TRBJ2-7; tentative D call: TRBD2 (6 bases). The CDR3 length is 15 residues. Germline V gene data show CDR1 as MNHNY and CDR2 as SVGAGI (reference sequence). Trimming stripped 2 bases from V and 4 bases from J, with 15 bases between. The CDR3 here is CASSYAGTGGYEQYF. The CDR3 nucleotides are TGTGCCAGCAGTTACGCCGGGACTGGCGGGTACGAGCAGTACTTC.

The V call is TRBV18, the J call TRBJ1-1; 8 bases are shared with TRBD1. The junction had 7 bases not matched to a gene; V was cut back by 9 bases and J by 1 base. Germline V CDR1 and CDR2: KGHSH, LQKENI. The CDR3 extends over 14 amino acids. This CDR3 reads CASQGQGRNTEAFF. The CDR3 nucleotides read TGTGCCAGTCAAGGACAGGGAAGGAACACTGAAGCTTTCTTT.

The table lists this clone with a few counts. This sequence joins TRBV5-4 and TRBJ1-6; 7 bases align to TRBD1. There are 16 residues in the CDR3. Germline lookup yields CDR1 SGHNT and CDR2 YYREEE (reference sequence). V lost 4 bases and J lost 6; bases outside the gene matches: 10. Written as DNA, the CDR3 is TGTGCCAGCAGCCTGCCCAACAGGGGTGGTAATTCACCCCTCCACTTT. This encodes CASSLPNRGGNSPLHF.

The chain links TRBV29-1 to TRBJ1-3; D is unresolved. The CDR3 sequence is 11 residues long. CDR1 SQVTM and CDR2 ANQGSEA come from the germline V gene. The V and J ends lost 6 bases and 2 bases respectively, with 5 bases between them. Here the CDR3 DNA reads TGCAGCGTAAATACTGGAAACACCATATATTTT. Translated, it gives CSVNTGNTIYF.

The chain carries TRBV1 and TRBJ2-1; the table assigns TRBD1, which was not confirmed against the DNA. TRBV1 is termed a pseudogene. This CDR3 is 15 amino acids long. CDR3 region: CTSSRRQGAEDEQFF. The CDR3 nucleotides are TGCACCAGCAGCCGAAGACAGGGCGCTGAGGATGAGCAGTTCTTC.

The rearrangement joins TRBV7-2 to TRBJ1-2; 7 bases align to TRBD1. V was clipped by 7 bases and J by 4 bases; unmatched bases: 15. This CDR3 has 16 amino acids. CDR1 and CDR2 from the germline V gene are SGHTA and FQGNSA. CDR3 in DNA: TGTGCCAGCAACCAGGGGCCAAGGGGGCAGGGCTATGGCTACACCTTC. It specifies CASNQGPRGQGYGYTF.

This chain uses TRBV5-8 with TRBJ1-2, with TRBD1 matching 8 bases. With 0 bases clipped from V and 4 bases from J, the junction kept 5 bases outside the gene matches. CDR1 is SGHTS and CDR2 is YDEGEE in the germline V gene. The CDR3 is 15 residues long. The CDR3 spells CASSLGQGYTYGYTF. CDR3 DNA sequence: TGTGCCAGCAGCTTGGGACAGGGGTATACCTATGGCTACACCTTC.

The rearrangement uses TRBV5-6 and TRBJ1-2; D perhaps matches TRBD1 (6 bases). This CDR3 region has 14 residues. Germline lookup yields CDR1 SGHDT and CDR2 YYEEEE. Trimming cost V 1 base and J 7 bases, with 14 bases left between them. The CDR3 DNA reads as TGTGCCAGCAGCTTGAGTAGGACAGCACCTGGCTACACCTTC. Protein product: CASSLSRTAPGYTF.

J is TRBJ2-6 and V is TRBV7-9; 9 bases line up with TRBD1. V trimming: 9 bases; J trimming: 0 bases; junction bases outside the gene matches: 6. The V gene's germline CDR1 is SEHNR and CDR2 FQNEAQ (reference sequence). This CDR3 has 16 amino acids. In DNA, the CDR3 is TGTGCCAGTAGGGGACAGGGACTCTCTGGGGCCAACGTCCTGACTTTC. It is translated as CASRGQGLSGANVLTF.

The rearrangement links TRBV5-1 to TRBJ1-1; possibly TRBD1 for D (6 bases). V lost 4 bases and J lost 6, with 19 bases in between. CDR1 is SGHRS, CDR2 YFSETQ, per germline. CDR3 length: 15 residues. CDR3 DNA sequence: TGCGCCAGCAGCGCCATGACAGGTAGAGAGGCTGAAGCTTTCTTT. It yields the protein CASSAMTGREAEAFF.

The chain combines TRBV6-1 with TRBJ2-5; TRBD1 might be the D (6 bases). Trimming took 1 base from V and 7 from J, leaving 19 bases between them. Germline assignment: CDR1 MNHNS and CDR2 SASEGT. This CDR3 has 16 residues. CDR3 sequence: CASSEEVVSKGVTQYF. Here the CDR3 DNA reads TGTGCCAGCAGTGAAGAAGTTGTCTCAAAGGGGGTGACCCAGTACTTC.

V and J are TRBV5-1 and TRBJ1-4; D not certain. V lost 0 bases to trimming and J lost 5 bases, with 8 bases between them. The length of the CDR3 is 14 residues. Per germline, CDR1 SGHRS and CDR2 YFSETQ. The chain's CDR3 is CASSLDSFNEKLFF. The CDR3 DNA follows: TGCGCCAGCAGCTTGGACAGTTTCAATGAAAAACTGTTTTTT.

V and J are TRBV5-1 and TRBJ2-1; maybe TRBD2 (6 bases). The CDR3 is 16 amino acids. The germline V gene encodes CDR1 SGHRS and CDR2 YFSETQ. V dropped 4 bases and J dropped 8 bases, with 22 bases sitting between them. As DNA, the CDR3 is TGCGCCAGCAGCCCTACCGGGACTGGGCCCTCGGATGAGCAGTTCTTC. It specifies CASSPTGTGPSDEQFF.